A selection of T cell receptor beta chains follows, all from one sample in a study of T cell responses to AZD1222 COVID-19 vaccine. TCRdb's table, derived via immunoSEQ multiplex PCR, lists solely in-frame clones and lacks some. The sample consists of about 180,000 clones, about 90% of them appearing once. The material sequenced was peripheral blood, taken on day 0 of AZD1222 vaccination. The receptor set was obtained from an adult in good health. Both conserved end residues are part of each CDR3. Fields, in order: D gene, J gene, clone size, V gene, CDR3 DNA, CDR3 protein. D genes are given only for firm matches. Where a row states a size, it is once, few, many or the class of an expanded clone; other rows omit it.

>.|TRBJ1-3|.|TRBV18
TGTGCCAGCTCACCAAAGATTGGGACATCCTCTGGAAACACCATATATTTT
CASSPKIGTSSGNTIYF
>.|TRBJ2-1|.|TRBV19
TGTGCCACCCGGCCACAGGGTGGGTTGAATGAGCAGTTCTTC
CATRPQGGLNEQFF
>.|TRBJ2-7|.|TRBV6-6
TGTGCCAGCAGCTACCGTACCGTGAACGAGCAGTACTTC
CASSYRTVNEQYF
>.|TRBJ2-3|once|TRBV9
TGTGCCAGCAGCGTCGAAGCGGCCCAGCCGGATACGCAGTATTTT
CASSVEAAQPDTQYF
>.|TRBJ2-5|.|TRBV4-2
TGTGCCAGCAGCCACTGGGGGTACCAAGAGACCCAGTACTTC
CASSHWGYQETQYF
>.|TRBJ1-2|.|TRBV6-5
TGTGCCAGCAGTAGGGCGGCCTTCTATGGCTACACCTTC
CASSRAAFYGYTF
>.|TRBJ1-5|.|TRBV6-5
TGTGCCAGCAGTTACGAGAGAGGGGTCCAGCCCCAGCATTTT
CASSYERGVQPQHF
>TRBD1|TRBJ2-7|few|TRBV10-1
TGCGCCAGTGGGGACAGTTTGAGCTCCTACGAGCAGTACTTC
CASGDSLSSYEQYF
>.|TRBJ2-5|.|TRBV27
TGTGCCAGCAGTTTTTCGGCTAGCGGAGGGGGCCAGTACTTC
CASSFSASGGGQYF
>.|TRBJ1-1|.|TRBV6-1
TGTGCCAGCAGTGAGGTGGCTGAGAACACTGAAGCTTTCTTT
CASSEVAENTEAFF
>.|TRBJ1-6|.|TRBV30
TGTGCCTGGGACAGCTCCTATAATTCACCCCTCCACTTT
CAWDSSYNSPLHF
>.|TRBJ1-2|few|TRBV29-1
TGCAGCGTTGAGTCAGGGTCTAACTATGGCTACACCTTC
CSVESGSNYGYTF
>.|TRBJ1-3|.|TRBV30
TGTGCCTGGAGTGTCACGACACCTGGAAACACCATATATTTT
CAWSVTTPGNTIYF
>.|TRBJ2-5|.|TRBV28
TGTGCCAGCAGTTTGGGGGGCCAGGGGATCGAGACCCAGTACTTC
CASSLGGQGIETQYF
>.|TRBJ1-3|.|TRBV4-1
TGCGCCAGCAGCCAAGGGGGGAGCTCTGGAAACACCATATATTTT
CASSQGGSSGNTIYF
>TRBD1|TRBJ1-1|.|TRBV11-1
TGTGCCAGCAGCCGACAGGGGGCGGGAAACACTGAAGCTTTCTTT
CASSRQGAGNTEAFF